The 14 T cell receptor beta chains in this list originate from one sample, sequenced in a study of T cells expressing NK-cell markers. Using the 5' RACE reads, TCRdb records one entry per CDR3 protein without DNA. Recorded for this sample: about 550,000 distinct CDR3 sequences. Material: blood T cells: a sorted CD56 or NKG2C T cell subset, CD4+ or CD8+ T cells, or bulk PBMC T cells (not recorded which). All receptors come from a man younger than 35 in good health.

This rearrangement joins TRBV12-3 or TRBV12-4 to TRBJ2-1. The CDR3 extends over 16 amino acids. The CDR3 is CASSFGARRSYNEQFF.

The chain carries TRBV29-1 and TRBJ2-1; TCRdb designates TRBD1, a call that cannot be tested without DNA. Germline V gene data show CDR1 as SQVTM and CDR2 as ANQGSEA. The CDR3 loop spans 12 amino acids. CDR3 sequence: CSVEAGTGEQFF.

The rearrangement uses TRBV28 and TRBJ1-1. Germline V CDR1 and CDR2: MDHEN, SYDVKM. The CDR3 extends over 12 amino acids. The CDR3 is CASTEMNTEAFF.

This chain joins TRBV10-1 and TRBJ2-1; as DNA is missing, the TRBD2 call by TCRdb cannot be tested. Germline V gives CDR1 WNHNN, CDR2 SYGVQD (reference sequence). The CDR3 has 14 amino acids. The CDR3 spells CASQTSGGYNEQFF.

V and J are TRBV7-2 and TRBJ2-5. The germline V gene encodes CDR1 SGHTA and CDR2 FQGNSA. CDR3 size: 15 residues. CDR3 loop: CASSLVVELQETQYF.

The chain combines TRBV5-5 with TRBJ2-1; no DNA is available, so the TRBD1 call from TCRdb remains unchecked. CDR3 length: 16 amino acids. CDR1 and CDR2 from the germline V gene are SGHKS and YYEKEE (reference sequence). This CDR3 reads CASSLVLDRLPNEQFF.

V usage is TRBV27 and J usage is TRBJ1-1; the TCRdb D gene call, TRBD1, has no DNA to confirm it. The CDR3 extends over 15 amino acids. Germline V gene data show CDR1 as MNHEY and CDR2 as SMNVEV (reference sequence). The CDR3 loop is CASSLFWGGATEAFF.

V usage is TRBV10-3 and J usage is TRBJ2-2; TCRdb returns TRBD2, unconfirmable since there is no DNA. CDR1 ENHRY and CDR2 SYGVKD come from the germline V gene. CDR3 length equals 15 residues. CDR3 residues: CAISEGVAGTGELFF.

The V and J genes are TRBV12-3 or TRBV12-4 and TRBJ2-7. The CDR3 length is 13 residues. The CDR3 sequence: CASRVRRSGEQYF.

The chain recombines TRBV4-3 with TRBJ2-7; checking the TCRdb D call of TRBD1 is not possible without DNA. The CDR3 totals 17 residues. Germline V gives CDR1 LGHNA, CDR2 YSLEER. CDR3: CASSQEYGGTISYEQYF.

The chain has TRBV7-9 and TRBJ2-1; the TRBD2 assignment by TCRdb is unverifiable without DNA. This CDR3 comprises 17 residues. CDR1 and CDR2 from the germline V gene are SEHNR and FQNEAQ (reference sequence). Here the CDR3 reads CASSLLLAGVAYNEQFF.

The V call is TRBV20-1, the J call TRBJ2-2; TCRdb proposes TRBD2, but this gene call is untestable without DNA. Germline V gene lookup returns CDR1 DFQATT and CDR2 SNEGSKA (reference sequence). The CDR3 sequence is 18 residues long. The CDR3 sequence: CSARDRGRLAPNTGELFF.

The rearrangement links TRBV15 to TRBJ2-5; the D gene TCRdb calls, TRBD1, cannot be checked with no DNA. The germline V gene has CDR1 LNHNV and CDR2 YYDKDF (reference sequence). The CDR3 contains 14 residues. CDR3 loop: CATSPRQGRETQYF.

The rearrangement joins TRBV18 to TRBJ2-1; TCRdb selects TRBD1, and the lack of DNA leaves this call unchecked. CDR3 length: 13 amino acids. From germline, CDR1 is KGHSH and CDR2 LQKENI. CDR3: CASSLNRVDEQFF.